This note documents a single T cell receptor (beta chain) sequence. It lacks a known antigen. Base qualities were left out, and no much larger clone turns up one base away. Using the deep immunoSEQ assay, multiplex PCR amplified TCR CDR3 regions from genomic DNA. Extracted genomic DNA from each cell subset was spread evenly across all wells of several immunoSEQ 96-well plates, with each plate serving as a replicate. For sorted subsets, each replicate PCR was loaded with around 220 ng genomic DNA, equivalent to 30,000 or so T cell genomes. Purified libraries were quantified with a Qubit 3.0 fluorometer, sized on a Bioanalyzer 2100, and re-quantified with the KAPA Library Quantification kit. Every immunoSEQ 96-well plate was sequenced on a dedicated single-read 150-cycle Illumina NextSeq 550 flow cell. The source study handled its data this way. The immunoSEQ output contained only junctional sequences without quality scores, so filtering could not match that applied to full-length reads. To assign V/J genes and CDR3, sequences were annotated using PyIR, a Python wrapper for IgBLAST v1.9, with IMGT germline references. Reads were removed for weak V/J assignments (E-value above 1e-6), missing CDR3, stop codons, out-of-frame junctions, or ambiguous translated residues. V3J clonotypes were defined as sequences sharing an identical inferred V gene, J gene, and CDR3 amino acid sequence. Percentage overlap between repertoires was computed as shared unique clonotypes divided by the size of the smaller repertoire. Repertoire richness was assessed with RTK rarefaction, the Chao1 estimator, and Recon v2.1 estimates of unobserved clonotypes. OLGA was used to compute generation probabilities for all TCRbeta clonotypes that the gDNA method yielded from a handful of donors. The table was pulled from immuneACCESS by TCRdb, which kept in-frame rearrangements only. Such tables lose some clones; where checked, under half of the loss comes from unresolved V genes, and the rest has no known cause. The V and J calls and clone size come from that table; D and trimming were worked out from the DNA. The sample records more than 900,000 clones, approximately 78% of which are singletons. The top ten clonotypes cover roughly 0.65% of the sample.

This sample is drawn from a study of shared clonotypes between healthy human individuals (TCRdb year 2020). Background on the whole study: The cohort included three men and a couple of women between 18 and 49 years of age. For each donor, CD4 naive and CD4 memory were each run on three plates, CD8 naive on two plates, and CD8 memory on one plate. To estimate repertoire size and how much clonotype sharing occurs between individuals, the study deeply sequenced the blood TCR repertoires of about five healthy adults. Different laboratories and diverse techniques were used to prepare libraries and sequence TCR repertoires, to increase sequencing depth and limit assay-specific biases. Between about 0.94 and 8.9 billion PBMCs per donor were obtained by leukapheresis. What the study reported, not specific to this receptor: The small number of donors limited the genetic and exposure-history diversity represented. Rarefaction of sorted-subset datasets indicated incomplete sequencing despite the large sequencing depth. Naive subsets generally had larger estimated clonotype richness than memory subsets. About 5% of naive CD4, 3.5% of naive CD8, around 2.3% of memory CD4, and roughly 0.4% of memory CD8 clonotypes were shared across four donors. Only blood was sampled, and tissue TCR repertoires likely differ from those in blood. Pairwise subsampling led to the expectation that sequencing depth would affect the degree of clonotype sharing among donors. Clonotypes shared by all four sorted-subset donors showed higher generation probabilities than non-shared clonotypes.

The CDR3 numbers 14 residues from cysteine through phenylalanine. The sequence is cut down to CDR3 DNA, 42 bases in frame from base 1. The germline V gene supplies CDR1 SGHDT and CDR2 YYEEEE. Trimming at the junction amounts to 0 bases on V and 8 bases on J, and the germline ends lie 12 bases apart. The donors were healthy, HIV-negative adults with no recently reported acute infections or vaccinations. All donors were Caucasian adults living in Nashville, Tennessee, USA. Magnetic negative selection was used to enrich CD4+ T cells, after which naive cells were positively selected on CD45RA and the negative fraction became the memory subset. Blood was collected by leukapheresis, and PBMCs were isolated by Ficoll-Histopaque density gradient centrifugation and then cryopreserved in liquid nitrogen vapor phase. Analytical flow cytometry was used to check the purity and quantity of every magnetically sorted T cell population. Genomic DNA was isolated from every sorted fraction and measured by UV absorbance on a Nanodrop 2000c.

What was sequenced was memory CD4+ T cells from PBMCs. The cell subset or site label, as the study defines it: CD45RA-negative fraction. The V and J segments used are TRBV5-6 and TRBJ2-1, with the D gene uncertain. The sequence came from a man aged 18 to 30 in good health. Some clones in this sample may be carry-over from other donors' samples. The CDR3 protein is CASSLALRQDEQFF. The DNA sequence is as follows: TGTGCCAGCAGCTTGGCCCTACGGCAGGATGAGCAGTTCTTC.